Each of the 16 T cell receptor beta chains below was sequenced from the same sample in a study of vaccination and CD4 T cells after COVID-19. Their specific antigens are unknown. Treatment noted: roughly 10-day PBMC culture with coronavirus spike peptide pools or control peptides (ViraFEST assay). Oncomine TCR Beta short-read sequencing was applied to DNA from cultured CD4+ T cells. TCRdb re-called the PCR reads through MiXCR, storing one row per CDR3 protein. Seen here are about 16,000 distinct CDR3 sequences, approximately 57% observed once, and the top ten hold approximately 9%. Specimen: CD4+ T cells from blood, cultured in vitro. These receptors all stem from a human donor who had recovered from COVID-19.

This clonotype was detected a few times. The chain carries TRBV20-1 and TRBJ1-1, with D unclear. This CDR3 has 12 amino acids. Trimming took 5 bases from V and 6 from J, leaving 13 bases between them. Looked up from germline, CDR1 is DFQATT and CDR2 is SNEGSKA (reference sequence). CDR3 sequence (DNA): TGCAGTGCTCCCGGCGACGGGCCTGAAGCTTTCTTT. It encodes CSAPGDGPEAFF.

This clonotype has more than one count but fewer than ten. V and J are TRBV7-9 and TRBJ1-6; D possibly corresponds to TRBD1 (5 bases). This CDR3 region has 16 residues. The V gene's germline CDR1 is SEHNR and CDR2 FQNEAQ (reference sequence). The V end lost 0 bases, the J end lost 5 bases, and 11 bases lay between the germline ends. The CDR3 reads CASSLASGHNNSPLHF. CDR3 coding DNA: TGTGCCAGCAGCTTAGCGTCCGGACATAATAATTCACCCCTCCACTTT.

This clonotype was observed a few times. The chain uses TRBV2 and TRBJ1-2; D is ambiguous. The germline CDR1 and CDR2 sequences are SNHLY and FYNNEI. V gave up 6 bases and J gave up 4 bases, with 15 bases separating them. The CDR3 consists of 14 residues. CDR3 protein: CASSIRKTTYGYTF. CDR3 nucleotide sequence: TGTGCCAGCAGCATCAGGAAAACCACCTATGGCTACACCTTC.

CDR3 protein: CASSLDVGRALREQYF. The CDR3 DNA is TGTGCCAGCAGCTTAGATGTTGGCAGGGCCCTCCGCGAGCAGTACTTC. The chain uses TRBV7-2 and TRBJ2-7, with D perhaps TRBD1 (5 bases). Germline V gives CDR1 SGHTA, CDR2 FQGNSA. This CDR3 is built from 16 residues. Trimming took 1 base from V and 6 from J, leaving 19 bases between them.

Note on this clonotype: At one end the junction does not follow the germline gene, possibly because of a read error. The V call is TRBV28, the J call TRBJ1-5, with a weak D call TRBD1 (5 bases). CDR1 and CDR2 (germline): MDHEN, SYDVKM. The CDR3 contains 18 residues. The CDR3 DNA reads TGTGCCGGCAGTCCCACGGGGGGTTTGGGGTCCATCGATCAGCCCCAGCATTTT. Translating it yields CAGSPTGGLGSIDQPQHF.

The rearrangement uses TRBV6-1 and TRBJ1-2, with 7 bases that match TRBD1. The CDR3 spans 14 residues. CDR1 and CDR2 from the germline V gene are MNHNS and SASEGT. V shed 2 bases, J shed 6 bases, and the junction held 6 bases outside the gene matches. Written as DNA, the CDR3 is TGTGCCAGCAGTGAACCTCCAGGGGGACATGGCTACACCTTC. Translated: CASSEPPGGHGYTF.

This clonotype was observed a single time. V is TRBV5-1 and J is TRBJ2-3; D might be TRBD1 (5 bases). CDR1 SGHRS and CDR2 YFSETQ come from the germline V gene. The V end was cut by 2 bases, the J end by 4 bases, with 8 bases between. The CDR3 has 13 amino acids. The CDR3 here is CASSFRGSDTQYF. The CDR3, as DNA: TGCGCCAGCAGCTTTAGGGGATCAGATACGCAGTATTTT.

The chain combines TRBV6-1 with TRBJ2-7, with D possibly TRBD1 on 5 matching bases. Between the trimmed V and J ends, which lost 6 bases and 6 bases, there was a span of 15 bases. The CDR3 consists of 13 residues. From germline, CDR1 is MNHNS and CDR2 SASEGT. The chain's CDR3 is CASRLQGSIEQYF. The CDR3 DNA sequence: TGTGCCAGCAGGCTTCAGGGCTCCATCGAGCAGTACTTC.

A few counts support this clonotype. J is TRBJ2-2 and V is TRBV20-1; D may match TRBD1 or TRBD2 (5 bases each). CDR1 is DFQATT, CDR2 SNEGSKA, per germline (reference sequence). The CDR3 spans 14 residues. Deletions cut 2 bases from V and 6 bases from J, with 13 bases between. Here the CDR3 DNA reads TGCAGTGCTAGACCTCAGGGAGCGGCCGGGGAGCTGTTTTTT. Translating it yields CSARPQGAAGELFF.

A few counts support this clonotype. The chain is built from TRBV24-1 and TRBJ2-1, with 9 bases identical to TRBD1. The CDR3 spans 14 residues. CDR1 KGHDR and CDR2 SFDVKD come from the germline V gene. The V gene end was trimmed by 9 bases and the J gene end by 8 bases; junction bases not matched to a gene: 10. The CDR3 sequence is CATATGGSIYEQFF. The CDR3 nucleotides read TGTGCCACCGCGACAGGGGGTTCGATATATGAGCAGTTCTTC.

This chain uses TRBV20-1 with TRBJ2-1, with TRBD2 matching over 7 bases. CDR1 is DFQATT and CDR2 is SNEGSKA in the germline V gene (reference sequence). V gave up 5 bases and J gave up 4 bases; unmatched junction bases: 5. This CDR3 has 13 amino acids. This CDR3 reads CSAPRTSYNEQFF. The CDR3 region has the DNA TGCAGTGCTCCGCGGACTAGTTACAATGAGCAGTTCTTC.

The chain carries TRBV20-1 and TRBJ1-3, with D hard to call. V lost 5 bases and J lost 4, with 18 bases in between. CDR1 is DFQATT and CDR2 is SNEGSKA in the germline V gene (reference sequence). There are 15 residues in the CDR3. The CDR3 bases are TGCAGTGCTCATGGGAGAGGGAATACGGGAAACACCATATATTTT. It codes for CSAHGRGNTGNTIYF.

The gene calls are TRBV6-5 and TRBJ1-1; 10 bases agree with TRBD1. Germline CDR1 MNHEY, CDR2 SVGAGI. J lost 10 bases, V lost 4 bases, and 12 bases had no gene match. The length of the CDR3 is 15 residues. CDR3 residues: CASSSSATGGARAFF. For the CDR3, the DNA is TGTGCCAGCAGTTCCTCAGCGACAGGGGGCGCGCGAGCTTTCTTT.

The chain combines TRBV15 with TRBJ1-6; D is unclear. The V gene's germline CDR1 is LNHNV and CDR2 YYDKDF (reference sequence). Trimming left V 0 bases short and J 8 bases short, with 2 bases between. CDR3 length: 12 residues. CDR3 region: CATSRDDSPLHF. CDR3 nucleotides: TGTGCCACCAGCAGAGATGATTCACCCCTCCACTTT.

This rearrangement joins TRBV30 to TRBJ1-1; 8 bases fit TRBD1. This CDR3 region has 16 residues. With V trimmed by 3 bases and J by 2 bases, 11 bases remained unmatched. The V gene's germline CDR1 is GTSNPN and CDR2 SVGIG (reference sequence). The CDR3 region is CAWRLRTGWDNTEAFF. The CDR3 DNA sequence: TGTGCCTGGAGGCTAAGGACAGGGTGGGATAACACTGAAGCTTTCTTT. Combining the CDR3 with reference TRBV30 and TRBJ1-1 gives the whole variable domain SQTIHQWPATLVQPVGSPLSLECTVEGTSNPNLYWYRQAAGRGLQLLFYSVGIGQISSEVPQNLSASRPQDRQFILSSKKLLLSDSGFYLCAWRLRTGWDNTEAFFGQGTRLTVV.

This clonotype was seen only a few times. V and J are TRBV20-1 and TRBJ1-5, with a possible D match to TRBD1 (6 bases). Germline CDR1 reads DFQATT; CDR2 reads SNEGSKA (reference sequence). Trimming cost V 4 bases and J 8 bases, with 15 bases left between them. This CDR3 is 13 amino acids long. The CDR3 sequence: CSANQGPGEPQHF. As DNA, the CDR3 is TGCAGTGCTAATCAGGGGCCAGGGGAGCCCCAGCATTTT.